These 11 T cell receptor beta chains originate from one sample sequenced in a study of control samples from healthy donors and cancer patients. Profiled with immunoSEQ multiplex PCR; TCRdb holds only in-frame clones, not every one. The sample has around 230,000 clones, roughly 94% seen once. The specimen sequenced was blood. The receptors were sampled from a man aged 50 to 59 in good health.

V gene TRBV5-1 combines with J gene TRBJ1-1; D is possibly TRBD1 (5 bases). The CDR3 runs 14 residues. V shed 0 bases and J shed 3 bases, with 9 bases lying between them. Germline V CDR1 and CDR2: SGHRS, YFSETQ. This CDR3 is CASSLDGADTEAFF. CDR3 sequence (DNA): TGCGCCAGCAGCTTGGATGGGGCGGACACTGAAGCTTTCTTT.

The chain uses TRBV24-1 and TRBJ1-2; D is undetermined. This CDR3 is 14 amino acids long. V was cut by 4 bases and J by 4 bases, with 12 bases left in between. The germline V gene encodes CDR1 KGHDR and CDR2 SFDVKD. CDR3 residues: CATSESSGTYGYTF. CDR3 in DNA: TGTGCCACCAGTGAGTCCAGTGGTACCTATGGCTACACCTTC.

The V call is TRBV4-1, the J call TRBJ2-7, with 10 bases fitting TRBD2. This CDR3 comprises 18 residues. Losses at the gene ends were 1 base for V and 7 bases for J; bases not matched to a gene: 16. Germline V lookup: CDR1 MGHRA, CDR2 YSYEKL. The CDR3: CASSQVREISGGAREQYF. The CDR3, as DNA: TGCGCCAGCAGCCAAGTCCGTGAAATCAGCGGGGGGGCGAGGGAGCAGTACTTC.

V gene TRBV5-6 combines with J gene TRBJ1-4, with D hard to call. Per germline, CDR1 SGHDT and CDR2 YYEEEE. The CDR3 has 15 amino acids. V was cut by 1 base and J by 8 bases, with 15 bases left in between. CDR3 sequence (DNA): TGTGCCAGCAGCTTGTTAGGCAGAAGGGAAGAAAAACTGTTTTTT. Translated, it gives CASSLLGRREEKLFF.

CDR3 residues: CASRGTNGYTF. For the CDR3, the DNA is TGTGCCAGCAGAGGGACAAACGGCTACACCTTC. The chain carries TRBV6-5 and TRBJ1-2, with a weak D call TRBD1 (6 bases). CDR3 length equals 11 residues. Trimming pared 6 bases from V and 8 bases from J, leaving 10 bases between. CDR1 and CDR2 from the germline V gene are MNHEY and SVGAGI.

J is TRBJ1-2 and V is TRBV19; tentative D call: TRBD1 (5 bases). V was pared by 1 base and J by 9 bases, with 12 bases between. Germline-derived CDR1 and CDR2 are LNHDA and SQIVND (reference sequence). This CDR3 has 13 amino acids. CDR3 amino acids: CASSIGRDSSYTF. CDR3 nucleotides: TGTGCCAGTAGTATAGGGAGGGACTCGAGCTACACCTTC.

The chain couples TRBV19 to TRBJ2-2, with a possible D match to TRBD1 (7 bases). V was shortened by 6 bases and J by 2 bases, with 13 bases between the two germline ends. The CDR3 spans 15 residues. Germline CDR1 and CDR2: LNHDA and SQIVND (reference sequence). The CDR3 sequence: CASSRGDRNTGELFF. The CDR3 DNA follows: TGTGCCAGTAGCAGGGGGGACAGAAACACCGGGGAGCTGTTTTTT.

The V and J genes are TRBV4-1 and TRBJ1-5; the D gene is possibly TRBD1 (5 bases). The V gene's germline CDR1 is MGHRA and CDR2 YSYEKL. Trimming pared 7 bases from V and 3 bases from J, leaving 16 bases between. This CDR3 is 15 amino acids long. The CDR3 loop reads CASTPGHNLNQPQHF. DNA for the CDR3: TGCGCCAGCACCCCAGGGCACAATCTCAATCAGCCCCAGCATTTT.

The J gene is TRBJ1-5, the V gene TRBV3-1 (or the pseudogene TRBV3-2); unclear D gene. CDR3 length equals 17 residues. Per germline, CDR1 LGHDT and CDR2 YNNKEL (reference sequence). V dropped 1 base and J dropped 1 base, with 14 bases sitting between them. DNA for the CDR3: TGTGCCAGCAGCCAAGGCGCGCCATTAACGAGCAATCAGCCCCAGCATTTT. Its protein product is CASSQGAPLTSNQPQHF.

V gene TRBV28 combines with J gene TRBJ1-1, with no clear D. This CDR3 spans 13 amino acids. V was cut by 6 bases and J by 7 bases, with 15 bases left in between. Germline V lookup: CDR1 MDHEN, CDR2 SYDVKM. CDR3 amino acids: CASRQNRADEAFF. The CDR3 DNA reads TGTGCCAGCAGGCAAAATCGGGCGGATGAAGCTTTCTTT.

The rearrangement links TRBV28 to TRBJ1-4; possible D gene TRBD1, 6 bases. Per germline, CDR1 MDHEN and CDR2 SYDVKM. The CDR3 totals 15 residues. Trimming removed 0 bases from V and 8 bases from J, with 13 bases in between. The CDR3 region is CASSLWGGAREKLFF. CDR3 nucleotide sequence: TGTGCCAGCAGTTTATGGGGGGGCGCGAGAGAAAAACTGTTTTTT.